These 29 T cell receptor beta chains originate from one sample sequenced in a study of cytomegalovirus exposure and HLA in healthy donors. 13 Jbeta primers and 60 Vbeta primers were used for the PCR. The repertoire was sequenced with immunoSEQ multiplex PCR; TCRdb's copy has only in-frame clones and lacks some. The table records over 65,000 clones, over 75% of them present only once. Material: PBMCs. The receptors derive from a man aged 50-60 years in good health and CMV-seronegative.

Concerning this clone itself: One end of the junction fails to match germline, which may point to a read error. V usage is TRBV7-7 and J usage is TRBJ1-1; no clear D. The CDR3 sequence is 13 residues long. CDR1 is SSHAT and CDR2 is FNYEAQ in the germline V gene (reference sequence). CDR3 sequence (DNA): TGTGCTAGCAGCGTATCCAGGAACACTGAAGCTTTCTTT. Encoded protein: CASSVSRNTEAFF.

The rearrangement uses TRBV5-1 and TRBJ1-2; D not certain. The CDR3 consists of 12 residues. The germline CDR1 and CDR2 sequences are SGHRS and YFSETQ. Trimming took 6 bases from V and 8 from J, leaving 14 bases between them. CDR3 nucleotide sequence: TGCGCCAGCAAGTTCGCGGAGGGAGGCTACACCTTC. It translates to CASKFAEGGYTF.

The chain links TRBV30 to TRBJ1-3; no firm D call. The V and J ends lost 2 bases and 3 bases respectively, with 2 bases between them. Germline V gene sequence: CDR1 GTSNPN, CDR2 SVGIG (reference sequence). The CDR3 extends over 11 amino acids. Written as DNA, the CDR3 is TGTGCCTGGAGTCGTGGAAACACCATATATTTT. Residues: CAWSRGNTIYF.

The chain has TRBV7-3 and TRBJ1-1; D possibly corresponds to TRBD1 (5 bases). V shed 2 bases and J shed 4 bases, with 11 bases lying between them. CDR1 is SGHTA and CDR2 is FQGTGA in the germline V gene. The CDR3 spans 14 residues. The CDR3 sequence is CASSLGARGTEAFF. The CDR3, as DNA: TGTGCCAGCAGCTTAGGGGCGCGCGGCACTGAAGCTTTCTTT. The variable domain in full, completed from reference TRBV7-3 and TRBJ1-1, reads GAGVSQTPSNKVTEKGKYVELRCDPISGHTALYWYRQSLGQGPEFLIYFQGTGAADDSGLPNDRFFAVRPEGSVSTLKIQRTERGDSAVYLCASSLGARGTEAFFGQGTRLTVV.

The chain combines TRBV19 with TRBJ1-1; no clear D. The CDR3 totals 13 residues. The V end was cut by 3 bases, the J end by 5 bases, with 10 bases between. CDR1 and CDR2 (germline): LNHDA, SQIVND (reference sequence). The CDR3 DNA sequence: TGTGCCAGTAGTATTTCGGGGATGACTGAAGCTTTCTTT. Amino acid sequence: CASSISGMTEAFF.

The genes are TRBV19 and TRBJ1-4; D possibly corresponds to TRBD1 (6 bases). Germline values: CDR1 LNHDA, CDR2 SQIVND (reference sequence). The CDR3 runs to 16 residues. Deletions cut 1 base from V and 8 bases from J, with 17 bases between. The CDR3 reads CASSIAKRVGGEKLFF. CDR3 bases: TGTGCCAGTAGTATAGCCAAGAGGGTTGGGGGCGAAAAACTGTTTTTT.

The CDR3 nucleotides read TGTGCCAGCAGCCTGAGACCTTCCGGAGTAGCTTTCTTT. Its translation is CASSLRPSGVAFF. V and J are TRBV9 and TRBJ1-1; D gene ambiguous. Trimming left V 4 bases short and J 10 bases short, with 17 bases between. The CDR3 totals 13 residues. Germline V gives CDR1 SGDLS, CDR2 YYNGEE.

V and J are TRBV5-1 and TRBJ1-5, with 11 bases that match TRBD1. The CDR3 is 16 amino acids. Germline V lookup: CDR1 SGHRS, CDR2 YFSETQ. V was pared by 4 bases and J by 7 bases, with 10 bases of the junction left unmatched. DNA for the CDR3: TGCGCCAGCAGCCCAGGGACAGGGGGTCCCCAGCAGCCCCAGCATTTT. Its protein is CASSPGTGGPQQPQHF.

This CDR3 reads CASSEYVGAGTNTGELFF. The CDR3 region has the DNA TGTGCCAGCAGTGAATATGTGGGAGCGGGGACGAACACCGGGGAGCTGTTTTTT. The J gene is TRBJ2-2, the V gene TRBV25-1; TRBD2 matches 7 bases. Losses at the gene ends were 0 bases for V and 0 bases for J; bases not matched to a gene: 7. The CDR3 covers 18 residues. Germline loops: CDR1 MGHDK, CDR2 SYGVNS.

Points on this clone: Germline and junction disagree at one end, which may indicate a read error. The V and J genes are TRBV7-9 and TRBJ1-2, with D hard to call. Germline CDR1 and CDR2: SEHNR and FQNEAQ (reference sequence). There are 14 residues in the CDR3. CDR3 DNA: TGTTCCAGCAGCTTAGCCGGGGTCAGCAATGGCTACACCTTC. Amino acid sequence: CSSSLAGVSNGYTF.

The rearrangement links TRBV5-1 to TRBJ2-7; D gene uncertain. The CDR3 has 14 amino acids. V lost 0 bases and J lost 2, with 9 bases in between. Looked up from germline, CDR1 is SGHRS and CDR2 is YFSETQ. Here the CDR3 reads CASSLATATYEQYF. CDR3 DNA: TGCGCCAGCAGCTTGGCAACCGCGACCTACGAGCAGTACTTC.

V usage is TRBV7-2 and J usage is TRBJ1-6; 9 bases align to TRBD1. The CDR3 runs 15 residues. CDR1 is SGHTA, CDR2 FQGNSA, per germline. V lost 5 bases and J lost 9; bases outside the gene matches: 8. The CDR3 protein is CASSTTGGQGSPLHF. DNA of the CDR3: TGTGCCAGCAGCACTACAGGGGGACAGGGTTCACCCCTCCACTTT. The variable domain in full, completed from reference TRBV7-2 and TRBJ1-6, reads GAGVSQSPSNKVTEKGKDVELRCDPISGHTALYWYRQSLGQGLEFLIYFQGNSAPDKSGLPSDRFSAERTGGSVSTLTIQRTQQEDSAVYLCASSTTGGQGSPLHFGNGTRLTVT.

For this clone: One junction end does not reproduce the germline sequence, and a read error may be involved. The chain combines TRBV11-3 with TRBJ2-1; TRBD2 matches at 9 bases. Germline lookup yields CDR1 SGHNT and CDR2 YENEEA. The CDR3 extends over 15 amino acids. The CDR3, as DNA: TGTGCCAGTAGCTCTAGCGGGGTGGGGGTATATGAGCAGTTCTTC. Amino acids: CASSSSGVGVYEQFF.

The chain couples TRBV4-1 to TRBJ1-5; TRBD1 is a possible D gene (6 bases). Per the germline V gene, CDR1 is MGHRA and CDR2 is YSYEKL. V was cut by 4 bases and J by 0 bases, with 10 bases left in between. The CDR3 covers 15 residues. The DNA for the CDR3 is TGCGCCAGCAGCCGACAGGACTCTAGCAATCAGCCCCAGCATTTT. As protein: CASSRQDSSNQPQHF.

The rearrangement links TRBV5-4 to TRBJ2-1, with 7 bases aligning to TRBD2. Germline values: CDR1 SGHNT, CDR2 YYREEE (reference sequence). With V trimmed by 4 bases and J by 14 bases, 6 bases remained unmatched. The CDR3 has 11 residues. CDR3 DNA sequence: TGTGCCAGCAGCCCTAGACTAGCAGAGTTCTTC. Translated, it gives CASSPRLAEFF.

This clone appeared a few times. The gene calls are TRBV5-1 and TRBJ1-5; 9 bases align to TRBD1. The CDR3 consists of 14 residues. The V gene end was trimmed by 0 bases and the J gene end by 7 bases; junction bases not matched to a gene: 2. Germline CDR1 reads SGHRS; CDR2 reads YFSETQ. CDR3 sequence (DNA): TGCGCCAGCAGCTTGGGGACAGGGGTACAGCCCCAGCATTTT. Residues: CASSLGTGVQPQHF.

The CDR3 region is CASSYGGVGYNEQFF. The CDR3 nucleotides read TGTGCCAGCAGTTACGGCGGAGTCGGATACAATGAGCAGTTCTTC. The chain employs TRBV6-5 and TRBJ2-1, with no clear D. Germline V gives CDR1 MNHEY, CDR2 SVGAGI. V lost 2 bases, J lost 4 bases, and 12 bases lay in between. This CDR3 has 15 amino acids.

This clone has more than one count but fewer than ten. The chain couples TRBV11-2 to TRBJ2-2; D might be TRBD2 (6 bases). V dropped 1 base and J dropped 11 bases, with 20 bases sitting between them. CDR1 is SGHAT and CDR2 is FQNNGV in the germline V gene. CDR3 length: 16 amino acids. The CDR3 DNA reads TGTGCCAGCAGCTTAGGGCGGGGCCCCATTAAGAGAGAGCTGTTTTTT. Translation gives CASSLGRGPIKRELFF.

The genes are TRBV25-1 and TRBJ1-2; D remains ambiguous. Germline V gives CDR1 MGHDK, CDR2 SYGVNS. CDR3 size: 14 residues. V lost 3 bases and J 4 bases, leaving 12 bases between the germline ends. The CDR3 loop reads CASSEYEGLYGYTF. CDR3 in DNA: TGTGCCAGCAGTGAGTACGAGGGCCTCTATGGCTACACCTTC.

This clone was seen a single time. The rearrangement links TRBV27 to TRBJ2-1; the match to TRBD1 covers 10 bases. V gave up 6 bases and J gave up 4 bases; unmatched junction bases: 6. The CDR3 length is 15 residues. Germline V gene data show CDR1 as MNHEY and CDR2 as SMNVEV (reference sequence). CDR3 in DNA: TGTGCCAGCAGCTTGACAGGGGGCTTGTACAATGAGCAGTTCTTC. This translates into CASSLTGGLYNEQFF.

The chain is built from TRBV7-6 and TRBJ2-3, with 8 bases fitting TRBD1. With V trimmed by 8 bases and J by 6 bases, 19 bases remained unmatched. This CDR3 comprises 17 residues. The germline V gene has CDR1 SGHVS and CDR2 FNYEAQ. The CDR3 coding sequence is TGTGCCAGCGCCCCCAATGGCCGGACAGGGAAGATGGATACGCAGTATTTT. Amino acid sequence: CASAPNGRTGKMDTQYF. The full variable domain, in which reference TRBV7-6 and TRBJ2-3 provide the parts outside the CDR3, is GAGVSQSPRYKVTKRGQDVALRCDPISGHVSLYWYRQALGQGPEFLTYFNYEAQQDKSGLPNDRFSAERPEGSISTLTIQRTEQRDSAMYRCASAPNGRTGKMDTQYFGPGTRLTVL.

This chain connects TRBV6-1 to TRBJ1-1; D gene uncertain. Trimming took 7 bases from V and 10 from J, leaving 10 bases between them. In germline, CDR1 is MNHNS, CDR2 SASEGT. CDR3 length: 10 residues. The CDR3 spells CASTGGSAFF. The CDR3 DNA reads as TGTGCCAGCACTGGAGGATCAGCTTTCTTT.

The rearrangement joins TRBV5-1 to TRBJ1-6; maybe TRBD1 (6 bases). Germline values: CDR1 SGHRS, CDR2 YFSETQ. V was pared by 4 bases and J by 10 bases, with 24 bases between. The CDR3 consists of 17 residues. The DNA of the CDR3 is TGCGCCAGCAGCGCCCCCCAGGCAGGGGCCTCTAGGTCACCCCTCCACTTT. It yields the protein CASSAPQAGASRSPLHF.

J is TRBJ1-2 and V is TRBV18; 8 bases fit TRBD1. J was trimmed by 8 bases and V by 2 bases; bases with no gene match: 13. Germline V CDR1 and CDR2: KGHSH, LQKENI. CDR3 length equals 16 residues. CDR3 loop: CASSPTGTQGARGYTF. The CDR3 nucleotides read TGTGCCAGCTCACCAACCGGGACTCAGGGGGCGAGGGGCTACACCTTC.

The chain combines TRBV27 with TRBJ1-1; perhaps TRBD1 as D (5 bases). Trimming took 4 bases from V and 8 from J, leaving 17 bases between them. Germline CDR1 reads MNHEY; CDR2 reads SMNVEV (reference sequence). The CDR3 sequence is 14 residues long. This CDR3 is CASSWSVGPQEAFF. The CDR3 nucleotides are TGTGCCAGCAGTTGGTCCGTGGGGCCACAAGAAGCTTTCTTT.

This clone is a singleton in its sample. The chain is built from TRBV19 and TRBJ2-7, with D tentatively TRBD1 (5 bases). CDR1 is LNHDA and CDR2 is SQIVND in the germline V gene (reference sequence). The CDR3 has 14 residues. Trimming left V 1 base short and J 2 bases short, with 9 bases between. The chain's CDR3 is CASSIGPGTYEQYF. Written as DNA, the CDR3 is TGTGCCAGTAGTATAGGGCCAGGGACCTACGAGCAGTACTTC.

The rearrangement uses TRBV19 and TRBJ2-5, with 10 bases that match TRBD2. The CDR3 has 16 residues. V trimming: 3 bases; J trimming: 5 bases; junction bases outside the gene matches: 9. The V gene's germline CDR1 is LNHDA and CDR2 SQIVND (reference sequence). The CDR3: CASSIGRTSGAETQYF. In DNA, the CDR3 is TGTGCCAGTAGTATTGGGCGGACTAGCGGAGCGGAGACCCAGTACTTC.

The DNA for the CDR3 is TGTGCCAGCAGCCCAGGGCCGGGGGGAAACACAGATACGCAGTATTTT. Its translation is CASSPGPGGNTDTQYF. This chain joins TRBV2 and TRBJ2-3; 7 positions agree with TRBD2. Germline values: CDR1 SNHLY, CDR2 FYNNEI. V gave up 6 bases and J gave up 2 bases; unmatched junction bases: 11. CDR3 length equals 16 residues. Full variable domain (missing parts from reference TRBV2 and TRBJ2-3): EPEVTQTPSHQVTQMGQEVILRCVPISNHLYFYWYRQILGQKVEFLVSFYNNEISEKSEIFDDQFSVERPDGSNFTLKIRSTKLEDSAMYFCASSPGPGGNTDTQYFGPGTRLTVL.

This chain connects TRBV6-1 to TRBJ1-1; TRBD1 is a possible D gene (5 bases). This CDR3 region has 15 residues. V lost 5 bases to trimming and J lost 4 bases, with 17 bases between them. Germline loops: CDR1 MNHNS, CDR2 SASEGT. CDR3 sequence reads: CASSPPGGGGTEAFF. CDR3 nucleotide sequence: TGTGCCAGCAGTCCCCCCGGCGGGGGGGGCACTGAAGCTTTCTTT.